Sequencing of this T cell receptor beta chain was carried out in a study of CD8 T cells in ankylosing spondylitis. Trimming stripped 8 bases from V and 5 bases from J, with 9 bases between. Germline V gene sequence: CDR1 SGHNT, CDR2 YENEEA. CDR3 length: 12 residues. One entry per CDR3 protein results from TCRdb running MiXCR on the 5' RACE reads. The sample shows fewer than 130,000 distinct CDR3 sequences, less than 25% of them seen only once. In this sample, this clonotype turned up a few times. The TCR comes from a male donor with ankylosing spondylitis. This chain connects TRBV11-3 to TRBJ2-2; no clear D gene. Sample: synovial fluid, either unsorted or a sorted T cell fraction (not recorded which). CDR3 sequence (DNA): TGTGCCAGCCAAAGAAAGACCGGGGAGCTGTTTTTT. It yields the protein CASQRKTGELFF.